This is a list of T cell receptor beta chains from one sample in a study of PD-1 and CTLA-4 blockade in melanoma. The method was immunoSEQ multiplex PCR; TCRdb's version includes in-frame clones alone and lacks a portion of them. The table lists about 30,000 clones, roughly nine tenths of them singletons. Source: CD8+ T cells from peripheral blood, taken before anti-PD-1 treatment. These receptor sequences come from a human donor with melanoma. Both conserved end residues are part of each CDR3. D genes are given only for firm matches. Only some rows state a clone size, as once, few, many or a class for expanded clones.

V	length	size	J	D	DNA	CDR3
TRBV15	15	.	TRBJ1-3	.	TGTGCCACCAGATTACCAGGGCAGTCTGGAAACACCATATATTTT	CATRLPGQSGNTIYF
TRBV6-5	13	once	TRBJ2-7	TRBD1	TGTGCCACCGAGGGACAGGGCATCTACGAGCAGTACTTC	CATEGQGIYEQYF
TRBV11-1	16	.	TRBJ2-3	TRBD1	TGTGCCAGCAGCTTAGTTGGACAGGGGGCCTCAGATACGCAGTATTTT	CASSLVGQGASDTQYF
TRBV27	13	once	TRBJ1-5	.	TGTGCCAGCAGTTTACGGAGGGGACAGCCCCAGCATTTT	CASSLRRGQPQHF
TRBV4-1	15	.	TRBJ2-7	TRBD2	TGCGCCAGCAGCCAAGACTCGCGGGAGGTCTACGAGCAGTACTTC	CASSQDSREVYEQYF
TRBV6-2/TRBV6-3	12	.	TRBJ1-2	.	TGTGCCAGCAGTTACCCAGACTATGGCTACACCTTC	CASSYPDYGYTF
TRBV27	15	.	TRBJ1-2	.	TGTGCCAGCAGTTCATCGGACACCGCTAACTATGGCTACACCTTC	CASSSSDTANYGYTF
TRBV2	15	.	TRBJ2-5	.	TGTGCCAGCAGTGAGGTAGGGGACTGGCAAGAGACCCAGTACTTC	CASSEVGDWQETQYF
TRBV7-8	12	.	TRBJ1-1	.	TGTGCCAGCAGCTTAGAGTCCACTGAAGCTTTCTTT	CASSLESTEAFF
TRBV7-9	16	once	TRBJ2-1	TRBD1	TGTGCCAGCAGCAATCAAGACCGGGACAGGGTCAATGAGCAGTTCTTC	CASSNQDRDRVNEQFF
TRBV5-4	13	.	TRBJ2-1	.	TGTGCCAGCAGCTCTGGACGTTACAATGAGCAGTTCTTC	CASSSGRYNEQFF
TRBV2	14	.	TRBJ2-1	.	TGTGCCAGCAGTGATGGCCTCCGCGGGAATGAGCAGTTCTTC	CASSDGLRGNEQFF
TRBV7-9	12	.	TRBJ1-5	.	TGTGCCAGCCGGCAGGGCAATCAGCCCCAGCATTTT	CASRQGNQPQHF
TRBV11-2	13	medium-sized	TRBJ1-4	.	TGTGCCACGGCGGGGGGCAGGAATGAAAAACTGTTTTTT	CATAGGRNEKLFF
TRBV6-4	13	.	TRBJ1-2	.	TGTGCCAGCAGTGACTCCGGGACCTATGGCTACACCTTC	CASSDSGTYGYTF
TRBV7-9	17	.	TRBJ2-6	TRBD1	TGTGCCAGCAGCCCAAGGGACAGACTCTCCGGGGCCAACGTCCTGACTTTC	CASSPRDRLSGANVLTF
TRBV4-1	15	.	TRBJ2-3	TRBD1	TGCGCCAGCAGCCAAGACGACAGGGCGGGAGATACGCAGTATTTT	CASSQDDRAGDTQYF
TRBV5-8	16	.	TRBJ1-2	TRBD1	TGTGCCAGCAGCTGGGGGACAGGGTGGGAGAGCTATGGCTACACCTTC	CASSWGTGWESYGYTF
TRBV28	15	once	TRBJ2-7	.	TGTGCCAGCAGTCCCCCCGTGGGGCCCCTCTACGAGCAGTACTTC	CASSPPVGPLYEQYF
TRBV10-1	12	.	TRBJ2-7	.	TGCGCCAGCAGTGGGGGAGGATCCGAGCAGTACTTC	CASSGGGSEQYF
TRBV2	15	.	TRBJ2-7	.	TGTGCCAGCACCGAAAGACGGACCACCTCAGGGGAGCAGTACTTC	CASTERRTTSGEQYF
TRBV18	16	.	TRBJ2-1	TRBD1	TGTGCCAGCTCACCAGAACGGACAGGGGCCTACAATGAGCAGTTCTTC	CASSPERTGAYNEQFF
TRBV7-9	13	.	TRBJ2-7	.	TGTGCCAGCAGCCCGGGGACTTCCTACGAGCAGTACTTC	CASSPGTSYEQYF
TRBV6-5	14	.	TRBJ2-7	TRBD1	TGTGCCAGCAGCCCGGGACAGGGGTTCTACGAGCAGTACTTC	CASSPGQGFYEQYF
TRBV6-6	16	.	TRBJ1-2	TRBD1	TGTGCCAGCAGCTTCATACTCGACAGGGATGACTCCGGCTACACCTTC	CASSFILDRDDSGYTF
TRBV25-1	11	once	TRBJ1-1	TRBD1	TGTGCCAGCAGTGGGACAGGTGAAGCTTTCTTT	CASSGTGEAFF
TRBV10-3	15	.	TRBJ2-7	TRBD1	TGTGCCATCAGTGACACAGGGGGCAGCTCCTACGAGCAGTACTTC	CAISDTGGSSYEQYF